This T cell receptor beta chain was captured in a study of T-cell memory formation after mild COVID-19 (dated by TCRdb to the early 2020s). Describing the broader study: TCR sequence clusters from the two donors were largely donor specific. In two donors, T-cell clones that expanded and contracted after mild COVID-19 were tracked by sequencing TCRalpha and TCRbeta repertoires over time. The cohort comprised two young, previously healthy adult volunteers, one female and one male.

General conclusions and limits of the study: SARS-CoV-2 specificity was not confirmed for the second-wave clones peaking on day 37. Contracting CD4+ clones were found mainly in CM and EM memory subsets, while CD8+ clones were enriched in EMRA. Some responding clones were found in pre-infection memory, which suggests that pre-existing cross-reactive memory T cells took part in the SARS-CoV-2 response. From day 15 to 85, contracting clones showed balanced CD4/CD8 phenotypes, whereas a second wave of clones that expanded from day 15 to 37 leaned towards CD4+. Only a couple of mild cases were covered by the study, and larger cohorts that include severe cases with pre-infection samples were considered necessary.

The CDR1 and CDR2 encoded by the germline V gene (reference sequence) are MNHNY and SVGAGI. Unmatched junction bases come to 2, with V trimmed by 4 bases and J by 3 bases. The cysteine opens and the phenylalanine closes a CDR3 of 13 amino acids. Only the CDR3 region is kept as DNA, spanning 39 bases read in frame from base 1. A remark on this clonotype: Its cognate antigen has yet to be identified. No clone much larger than this one lies a single base away; base qualities are absent.

PBMCs were isolated by Ficoll-Paque density gradient centrifugation. Sequenced using an Illumina NovaSeq 6000. TCRalpha and TCRbeta cDNA libraries were constructed by 5'RACE with constant-segment primers, with sample barcodes and unique molecular identifiers being introduced. RNA was extracted from every sample with Trizol reagent. Library amplification was performed in two PCR steps, and a second sample barcode and Illumina TruSeq adapters were introduced in the second step. The libraries were sequenced on an Illumina NovaSeq using 2 x 150 bp paired-end reads. Concerning the study's data processing: The reads were demultiplexed and collapsed into UMI-guided consensus sequences using migec v1.2.7. Using mixcr v2.1.11, UMI consensuses were aligned to TRA and TRB V and J templates and then assembled into clonotypes. A clonotype was counted as expanded or contracted only when both edgeR and NoisET called the clonotype significant, with the noise models trained on biological replicates. For edgeR calls, the thresholds were a false discovery rate-adjusted p below 0.01 and a log2 fold-change of 1. As an exploratory analysis of dynamics, max-normalized trajectories of the 1000 most abundant clonotypes were examined by PCA with hierarchical clustering. The CD4 or CD8 phenotype of responding clones was assigned using the separately sequenced CD4+ and CD8+ repertoires. TCRdb took the public reads, trimmed them with fastp at Q25, ran MiXCR for clone calling and kept in-frame beta chains. Rows are combined by CDR3 protein, so each entry shows the most common genes and DNA. The V and J calls, along with clone size, are taken from TCRdb and not from the paper's own processing. This sample comprises a few hundred thousand distinct CDR3 sequences, approximately 25% of them detected only once. The ten top clones hold approximately 12% of the sample.

Sequenced: PBMCs or a T cell subset sorted from them (not recorded which). This TCR was sampled from an adult woman who had mild COVID-19 (a few samples of this study predate the infection). The sample titles of this study are shuffled in the database, so cell type and time point are left out; the donor was told from shared clones. Recombination connected TRBV6-6 to TRBJ1-1; 7 central bases correspond to TRBD1. The nucleotides are TGTGCCAGCAGTTGGACAGGCTACACTGAAGCTTTCTTT. Translation gives CASSWTGYTEAFF.